A selection of T cell receptor beta chains follows, all from one sample in a study of shared T cell receptors in the human thymus. Some clones are missing from TCRdb's copy, which holds only in-frame ones; the method was immunoSEQ multiplex PCR. The sample has hundreds of thousands of clones; about 87% are singletons. These data also featured in a second study, about human thymus T cells.

The sequenced sample was thymocytes. The receptors here all came from a boy less than two years old with a congenital heart defect. The CDR3 runs from the conserved cysteine through the conserved F or W. Fields, in order: J gene, V gene, CDR3 protein.

TRBJ1-5 | TRBV15 | CATSSKGQDLVPIWGGVGNQPQHF
TRBJ1-4 | TRBV2 | CAQGGGQLFF
TRBJ1-2 | TRBV4-3 | CASSQDLSGLRYGYTF
TRBJ1-1 | TRBV4-1 | CASSQERDGTEAFF
TRBJ1-4 | TRBV14 | CASSRTFGEKLFF
TRBJ2-1 | TRBV28 | CASTITTSLEQFF
TRBJ2-1 | TRBV10-3 | CAITEREEYGEQFF
TRBJ2-1 | TRBV6-5 | CASSPYAERDNEQFF
TRBJ1-2 | TRBV4-3 | CASSQDFDYGYTF
TRBJ2-5 | TRBV28 | CASSLWGQDLSETQYF
TRBJ1-1 | TRBV19 | CASSNRDRGPFAEAFF
TRBJ2-7 | TRBV28 | CASNGGEYEQYF
TRBJ2-1 | TRBV30 | CAWAGTRRNEQFF
TRBJ1-2 | TRBV28 | CASSGEHSGYGYTF
TRBJ2-7 | TRBV28 | CASRFRAMASVSYEQYF
TRBJ1-2 | TRBV28 | CASSLHRQGDSGYTF
TRBJ2-1 | TRBV28 | CASSSLRTSGGYNEQFF
TRBJ2-2 | TRBV28 | CASSLELAGGPPGELFF
TRBJ2-3 | TRBV5-1 | CASSLPLAGAADTQYF
TRBJ2-1 | TRBV19 | CASSIQGDRGKFF
TRBJ2-5 | TRBV4-3 | CASSPRWRETQYF
TRBJ2-5 | TRBV4-3 | CASSAGLAEKRETQYF